The next 8 T cell receptor beta chains were all read from a single sample in a study of cytomegalovirus exposure and HLA in healthy donors. A multiplex PCR was run with 60 Vbeta primers and 13 Jbeta primers. Sequencing was performed with immunoSEQ multiplex PCR; in TCRdb, only in-frame clones are kept and a portion is missing. Among about 170,000 clones listed, approximately 80% were seen once. The sample consisted of PBMCs. Receptor source: a woman between 18 and 30 years old in good health and CMV-seronegative.

The chain combines TRBV2 with TRBJ2-2, with 7 bases aligning to TRBD1. This CDR3 is 15 amino acids long. Trimming removed 6 bases from V and 0 bases from J; junction bases left unmatched: 4. The V gene's germline CDR1 is SNHLY and CDR2 FYNNEI. The CDR3 spells CASRRQGANTGELFF. The CDR3 bases are TGTGCCAGCAGGAGACAGGGAGCGAACACCGGGGAGCTGTTTTTT.

The V call is TRBV19, the J call TRBJ2-7; 8 bases line up with TRBD2. The ends lost 0 bases at V and 6 bases at J; junction bases unmatched: 19. The V gene's germline CDR1 is LNHDA and CDR2 SQIVND (reference sequence). There are 19 residues in the CDR3. CDR3 amino acids: CASSIDSFIGVREVGEQYF. CDR3 coding DNA: TGTGCCAGTAGTATAGATTCTTTCATCGGCGTGCGGGAGGTGGGCGAGCAGTACTTC.

CDR3: CASSESASGEKLFF. Written as DNA, the CDR3 is TGTGCCAGCAGTGAATCCGCTTCGGGTGAAAAACTGTTTTTT. J is TRBJ1-4 and V is TRBV25-1; D is uncertain. The V end lost 1 base, the J end lost 7 bases, and 10 bases lay between the germline ends. The germline CDR1 and CDR2 sequences are MGHDK and SYGVNS. The CDR3 is 14 residues long.

This sequence joins TRBV1 and TRBJ2-1; the table gives TRBD2 as D, unverified against the DNA. TRBV1 is designated a pseudogene. The CDR3 sequence is 16 residues long. For the CDR3, the DNA is TGCACCAGCAGCCAAGACCGCGGAAGAGGATACAATGAGCAGTTCTTC. Residues: CTSSQDRGRGYNEQFF.

The chain combines TRBV10-3 with TRBJ2-1, with D possibly matching TRBD2 (6 bases). Germline CDR1 reads ENHRY; CDR2 reads SYGVKD. The CDR3 is 14 amino acids. Trimming pared 2 bases from V and 5 bases from J, leaving 10 bases between. CDR3 residues: CAISEGTSNNEQFF. As DNA, the CDR3 is TGTGCCATCAGTGAGGGGACTTCCAACAATGAGCAGTTCTTC.

This chain links TRBV5-4 with TRBJ1-3; 8 bases fit TRBD1. This CDR3 is built from 17 residues. Germline-derived CDR1 and CDR2 are SGHNT and YYREEE (reference sequence). V lost 1 base and J lost 2; bases outside the gene matches: 8. CDR3 in amino acids: CASSLFYAGGAGNTIYF. The CDR3 DNA is TGTGCCAGCAGCTTGTTTTACGCAGGGGGCGCTGGAAACACCATATATTTT.

This chain uses TRBV7-9 with TRBJ2-7; 7 positions agree with TRBD1. Germline CDR1 and CDR2: SEHNR and FQNEAQ (reference sequence). The CDR3 length is 14 residues. J was trimmed by 2 bases and V by 5 bases; bases with no gene match: 6. CDR3 DNA: TGTGCCAGCAGCACCAGACAGGGTCCCTACGAGCAGTACTTC. Translated, it gives CASSTRQGPYEQYF.

The chain uses TRBV6-1 and TRBJ1-2; a possible D gene is TRBD1 (6 bases). This CDR3 is built from 14 residues. From germline, CDR1 is MNHNS and CDR2 SASEGT. V was shortened by 2 bases and J by 5 bases, with 12 bases between the two germline ends. The CDR3 DNA follows: TGTGCCAGCAGTGAATTAGGCAGGGGATATGGCTACACCTTC. This encodes CASSELGRGYGYTF.